This T cell receptor beta chain was obtained from a study of shared clonotypes between healthy human individuals. General observations from the study: Generation probabilities were higher for clonotypes shared across all four sorted-subset donors than for unshared ones.

The assay was immunoSEQ multiplex PCR, and TCRdb's table has in-frame clones only and misses some. This table has just over 95,000 clones, around 67% appearing once. The donor population consisted of healthy HIV-negative adults with no recent acute infections or vaccinations. CD45RO+ cells joined CCR7-negative CD45RA+ TemRA cells to form CD8 memory. The sample holds a few counts of this clone. The target antigen is unknown. This CDR3 has 15 residues. The chain joins TRBV12-2 to TRBJ2-2. TRBV12-2 is a listed pseudogene. The specimen sequenced was memory CD8+ T cells sorted from blood. Specified subset: CD45RO+ cells pooled with CCR7-negative TemRA cells. This TCR came from a man in his thirties or forties in good health. The CDR3 DNA reads as TGTGCAAGTCCCCGGAGTAAGGGGGGAACCGGGGAGCTGTTTTTT. This encodes CASPRSKGGTGELFF.